This T cell receptor beta chain derives from a study of blood T cell repertoires in COVID-19. Study-wide background: COVID-19 samples, acute and convalescent, were from the United States, Italy and Spain. PBMCs, B-cell-depleted T cells, or T cells were the source of the cDNA or gDNA that made up the material.

Those who participated ranged in age from roughly 18 to 100 years and resided in about two dozen US areas. In the original processing: Researchers report that nucleated cell counts were estimated from reference gene primer amplification. TCRdb's table, derived via immunoSEQ multiplex PCR, lists solely in-frame clones and lacks some. V and J calls and clone size are those listed in that table; D and trimming were worked out from the DNA. The repertoire includes 200,000 to 250,000 clones, approximately 90% of them detected once, and under 6.5% sits in the top ten. Sequencing used PBMCs or T cells enriched from blood (not recorded which). The TCR sequence derives from a woman in her 30s with acute COVID-19.

CDR3 coding DNA: TGTGCCAGCAGCCGCCTTCCGGGGTCGGACACTGAAGCTTTCTTT. Translation: CASSRLPGSDTEAFF. The chain recombines TRBV4-2 with TRBJ1-1; D remains unclear. Trimming cost V 4 bases and J 3 bases, with 15 bases left between them. The CDR3 has 15 amino acids. Germline lookup yields CDR1 LGHNA and CDR2 YNFKEQ.